This is a list of T cell receptor beta chains from one sample in a study of blood T cell repertoires in COVID-19. The table came from immunoSEQ multiplex PCR; TCRdb's copy has only in-frame clones and leaves some out. Among some 240,000 clones, 84% were seen once, and the ten largest hold more than 1.5%. The source material was peripheral blood. The receptors come from a woman aged 40 to 50 who had recovered from COVID-19. The CDR3 runs from the conserved cysteine through the conserved F or W. Each record gives: V gene, J gene, CDR3 protein.

v_gene: TRBV28; j_gene: TRBJ1-2; CDR3aa: CASRGSGPNGYTF
v_gene: TRBV11-2; j_gene: TRBJ1-4; CDR3aa: CASTQDRGNEKLFF
v_gene: TRBV5-5; j_gene: TRBJ2-7; CDR3aa: CASSLRLAGGLNSYEQYF
v_gene: TRBV29-1; j_gene: TRBJ1-1; CDR3aa: CSVATGTNTEAFF
v_gene: TRBV4-1; j_gene: TRBJ1-4; CDR3aa: CASSPGDRAEKLFF
v_gene: TRBV6-1; j_gene: TRBJ1-1; CDR3aa: CASSDGGVLGSTEAFF
v_gene: TRBV30; j_gene: TRBJ1-2; CDR3aa: CAWTRPPGHLNLNTF
v_gene: TRBV5-1; j_gene: TRBJ2-7; CDR3aa: CASSSMDSYEQYF
v_gene: TRBV28; j_gene: TRBJ1-5; CDR3aa: CASRDGGGWARQPQHF
v_gene: TRBV19; j_gene: TRBJ1-1; CDR3aa: CASGYRGANTEAFF
v_gene: TRBV7-9; j_gene: TRBJ2-5; CDR3aa: CASSWQRMQETQYF
v_gene: TRBV6-5; j_gene: TRBJ1-3; CDR3aa: CASSLEMGENTIYF
v_gene: TRBV7-2; j_gene: TRBJ2-1; CDR3aa: CASSLQAGLFNEQFF
v_gene: TRBV6-1; j_gene: TRBJ2-7; CDR3aa: CASSELGRGEKRYF
v_gene: TRBV5-1; j_gene: TRBJ2-5; CDR3aa: CASSPTGGQETQYF
v_gene: TRBV18; j_gene: TRBJ2-7; CDR3aa: CASSPTSDRGGNEQYF
v_gene: TRBV4-1; j_gene: TRBJ2-1; CDR3aa: CASSPPSGGYNEQFF
v_gene: TRBV6-4; j_gene: TRBJ2-1; CDR3aa: CASSEHRGGSYNEQFF
v_gene: TRBV28; j_gene: TRBJ2-7; CDR3aa: CASSSSGTGFYEQYF
v_gene: TRBV9; j_gene: TRBJ2-3; CDR3aa: CASSVPGGVSTDTQYF
v_gene: TRBV5-6; j_gene: TRBJ1-5; CDR3aa: CASSLGGQGLNQPQHF
v_gene: TRBV28; j_gene: TRBJ1-2; CDR3aa: CASSLLGQGYGYTF
v_gene: TRBV2; j_gene: TRBJ1-4; CDR3aa: CASSGEVVATNEKLFF
v_gene: TRBV15; j_gene: TRBJ1-2; CDR3aa: CATSRDLGRSYGYTF
v_gene: TRBV2; j_gene: TRBJ1-2; CDR3aa: CASSLLTGGRDYGYTF
v_gene: TRBV12-3/TRBV12-4; j_gene: TRBJ1-1; CDR3aa: CASSRQGTYEAFF
v_gene: TRBV5-1; j_gene: TRBJ2-3; CDR3aa: CASSFGGRADTQYF
v_gene: TRBV9; j_gene: TRBJ1-5; CDR3aa: CASSRGGGSNQPQHF
v_gene: TRBV18; j_gene: TRBJ2-1; CDR3aa: CASSPPTRVDEQFF
v_gene: TRBV7-8; j_gene: TRBJ1-3; CDR3aa: CASSLSSSGNTIYF
v_gene: TRBV2; j_gene: TRBJ2-7; CDR3aa: CASSVQGVNEQYF
v_gene: TRBV11-2; j_gene: TRBJ2-2; CDR3aa: CASSSTSTGELFF
v_gene: TRBV28; j_gene: TRBJ2-7; CDR3aa: CASSSHRTAKTYEQYF
v_gene: TRBV24-1; j_gene: TRBJ1-4; CDR3aa: CATSEPTGLGEKLFF
v_gene: TRBV10-3; j_gene: TRBJ2-5; CDR3aa: CAIRTAYQETQYF
v_gene: TRBV10-3; j_gene: TRBJ2-5; CDR3aa: CAISQEERVETQYF
v_gene: TRBV4-1; j_gene: TRBJ2-5; CDR3aa: CASSQAAGQIEGETQYF
v_gene: TRBV5-1; j_gene: TRBJ2-3; CDR3aa: CASSLEGLASTDTQYF
v_gene: TRBV24-1; j_gene: TRBJ1-2; CDR3aa: CATSDPGTGAMYGYTF
v_gene: TRBV6-6; j_gene: TRBJ2-1; CDR3aa: CASTLGGGYNEQFF
v_gene: TRBV28; j_gene: TRBJ1-5; CDR3aa: CASSLLGQGDQPQHF
v_gene: TRBV6-2/TRBV6-3; j_gene: TRBJ2-2; CDR3aa: CASSGAITNTGELFF
v_gene: TRBV28; j_gene: TRBJ1-2; CDR3aa: CASSSGTGNGYTF
v_gene: TRBV30; j_gene: TRBJ2-7; CDR3aa: CACRTGGYEQYF
v_gene: TRBV7-9; j_gene: TRBJ2-1; CDR3aa: CASSLLAEGYNEQFF
v_gene: TRBV15; j_gene: TRBJ2-7; CDR3aa: CATSRLKTTSYEQYF
v_gene: TRBV9; j_gene: TRBJ2-7; CDR3aa: CASSSRGSGVYEQYF
v_gene: TRBV6-5; j_gene: TRBJ1-2; CDR3aa: CASSYVPRDGYTF
v_gene: TRBV11-2; j_gene: TRBJ2-1; CDR3aa: CASSSDPRQSAESYNEQFF
v_gene: TRBV19; j_gene: TRBJ2-3; CDR3aa: CASSPDRDTDTQYF
v_gene: TRBV3-1/TRBV3-2; j_gene: TRBJ1-3; CDR3aa: CASSQAPGRGSGNTIYF
v_gene: TRBV29-1; j_gene: TRBJ1-4; CDR3aa: CSVYETGGGEKLFF
v_gene: TRBV6-5; j_gene: TRBJ1-4; CDR3aa: CASSSTATNEKLFF
v_gene: TRBV20-1; j_gene: TRBJ1-5; CDR3aa: CSASRRLGNQPQHF